These T cell receptor beta chains were read from a single sample in a study of blood T cell repertoires in COVID-19. Only in-frame clones appear in the TCRdb table, and some are missing; sequencing was by immunoSEQ multiplex PCR. The sample gives about 200,000 clones, about 86% of which show up once; more than 0.7% is in the top ten. Sequencing used peripheral blood. All receptors derive from a woman in her 70s with acute or convalescent COVID-19. The CDR3 runs from the conserved cysteine through the conserved F or W. Fields, in order: V gene, J gene, CDR3 protein.

>TRBV3-1/TRBV3-2|TRBJ2-3
CASSQRGGDTQYF
>TRBV4-2|TRBJ1-4
CASSPSREKLFF
>TRBV5-6|TRBJ1-4
CASSLQTGGYEKLFF
>TRBV24-1|TRBJ2-1
CASGRQGAGEQFF
>TRBV7-9|TRBJ2-1
CASRSRTSLSNEQFF
>TRBV18|TRBJ1-1
CASSPRSGALEAFF
>TRBV15|TRBJ2-1
CATSRGGGPYNEQFF
>TRBV6-1|TRBJ2-1
CASSENRGKTYNEQFF
>TRBV27|TRBJ2-7
CASSREQGARYEQYF
>TRBV14|TRBJ1-2
CASGRTGVNYGYTF
>TRBV4-3|TRBJ2-1
CASSQDVGLAGANEQFF
>TRBV18|TRBJ2-2
CASSPSGARANTGELFF
>TRBV6-5|TRBJ2-4
CASSYDSGGPNIQYF
>TRBV11-1|TRBJ2-3
CASSLASGFTDTQYF
>TRBV19|TRBJ2-1
CASKRGGGYSYNEQFF
>TRBV27|TRBJ2-3
CASSPGTGSPDTQYF